This T cell receptor beta chain was sequenced during a study of T cell changes during pregnancy in multiple sclerosis. The CDR3 covers 15 residues. V dropped 0 bases and J dropped 8 bases, with 16 bases sitting between them. CDR1 and CDR2 (germline): SGHVS, FNYEAQ. Sequencing was performed with immunoSEQ multiplex PCR; in TCRdb, only in-frame clones are kept and a portion is missing. Here the sample spans approximately 9,000 clones, 65% to 85% being singletons. The input for sequencing was CD8+ T cells from peripheral blood mononuclear cells, taken in the third trimester of pregnancy. V is TRBV7-6 and J is TRBJ1-2; D may be TRBD1 (5 bases). This receptor was taken from a female donor in good health, enrolled as a control in a pregnancy study. Here the CDR3 reads CASSLADGGGQGYTF. Written as DNA, the CDR3 is TGTGCCAGCAGCTTAGCAGACGGGGGAGGGCAAGGCTACACCTTC.